A single sample is the source of the 25 T cell receptor beta chains below, sequenced in a study of CXCR3-negative and CXCR3-positive naive CD8 T cells. Researchers prepared the TRB cDNA libraries using 5' RACE with UMI labels. TCRdb re-called the 5' RACE reads, yielding one record per CDR3 amino acid sequence without DNA. Its table lists roughly 48,000 distinct CDR3 sequences. The sequencing input was memory CD8+ T cells from blood. All receptors come from a human donor in good health. Some clones in this sample may be carry-over from other donors' samples.

V usage is TRBV29-1 and J usage is TRBJ1-5; TCRdb indicates TRBD1, and absent DNA this call remains unverified. Per germline, CDR1 SQVTM and CDR2 ANQGSEA. The CDR3 has 13 amino acids. CDR3 sequence: CSVVPGFNQPQHF.

The chain carries TRBV7-2 and TRBJ2-7. The CDR3 runs 13 residues. The germline V gene encodes CDR1 SGHTA and CDR2 FQGNSA. The CDR3 loop reads CASSFSQTYEQYF. Complete variable domain (other parts from reference TRBV7-2 and TRBJ2-7): GAGVSQSPSNKVTEKGKDVELRCDPISGHTALYWYRQSLGQGLEFLIYFQGNSAPDKSGLPSDRFSAERTGGSVSTLTIQRTQQEDSAVYLCASSFSQTYEQYFGPGTRLTVT.

This rearrangement joins TRBV6-1 to TRBJ1-1; TCRdb reports TRBD1, a call that lacks DNA to check it against. The CDR3 consists of 15 residues. CDR1 and CDR2 from the germline V gene are MNHNS and SASEGT. The CDR3 sequence is CASSELTGSGTEAFF.

The V call is TRBV28, the J call TRBJ2-2. This CDR3 spans 14 amino acids. Looked up from germline, CDR1 is MDHEN and CDR2 is SYDVKM. The CDR3 is CASSFFGNTGELFF.

The chain couples TRBV7-9 to TRBJ2-2; as DNA is missing, the TRBD1 call by TCRdb cannot be tested. Germline V gives CDR1 SEHNR, CDR2 FQNEAQ (reference sequence). This CDR3 spans 16 amino acids. The CDR3 region is CASIPPPGESSGELFF.

The chain recombines TRBV5-4 with TRBJ2-5. This CDR3 has 15 residues. Germline CDR1 SGHNT, CDR2 YYREEE (reference sequence). The CDR3 sequence is CASSLGTGRKETQYF.

The J gene is TRBJ2-7, the V gene TRBV28; absent DNA, TCRdb's TRBD1 call cannot be checked. The CDR3 spans 14 residues. Germline V CDR1 and CDR2: MDHEN, SYDVKM. CDR3 sequence reads: CASSDRLELYEQYF.

The chain couples TRBV28 to TRBJ1-1; TCRdb's assignment of TRBD1 cannot be checked, as there is no DNA. Germline CDR1 is MDHEN and CDR2 is SYDVKM. The CDR3 has 15 residues. This CDR3 reads CASSYHRDLNTEAFF.

The gene calls are TRBV15 and TRBJ2-2; the D call of TRBD1 rests on TCRdb alone, since no DNA is present to check it. This CDR3 is 15 amino acids long. In germline, CDR1 is LNHNV, CDR2 YYDKDF (reference sequence). CDR3 in amino acids: CATSQGMSNTGELFF.

This chain's CDR3 is CASSSTGTEYEQYF. The chain carries TRBV7-9 and TRBJ2-7; TCRdb indicates TRBD1, and absent DNA this call remains unverified. Per germline, CDR1 SEHNR and CDR2 FQNEAQ (reference sequence). The CDR3 spans 14 residues.

J is TRBJ1-1 and V is TRBV7-6; no DNA is available, so the TRBD1 call from TCRdb remains unchecked. Germline loops: CDR1 SGHVS, CDR2 FNYEAQ. This CDR3 is 17 amino acids long. The CDR3 reads CASSLAETGGLGTEAFF.

V gene TRBV4-3 combines with J gene TRBJ2-3; lacking DNA, the TRBD2 call made by TCRdb goes unchecked. Germline CDR1 LGHNA, CDR2 YSLEER. CDR3 length: 19 residues. The CDR3 is CASSQEPSGGASRTDTQYF.

The V gene is TRBV12-5, the J gene TRBJ1-1. Germline V CDR1 and CDR2: LGHNT, FRNRAP. This CDR3 is 13 amino acids long. The CDR3 loop reads CASGPKTDTEAFF.

This chain joins TRBV5-1 and TRBJ2-7; there is no DNA to check the TCRdb D call of TRBD2. Germline V CDR1 and CDR2: SGHRS, YFSETQ. This CDR3 is 14 amino acids long. This chain's CDR3 is CASSLEQGPIEQYF.

The CDR3 is CASSDNSYNEQFF. V usage is TRBV6-4 and J usage is TRBJ2-1. The germline V gene encodes CDR1 MRHNA and CDR2 SNTAGT. The CDR3 is 13 residues long.

The chain is built from TRBV11-2 and TRBJ1-1; the TRBD1 assignment by TCRdb is unverifiable without DNA. Germline assignment: CDR1 SGHAT and CDR2 FQNNGV. This CDR3 region has 13 residues. CDR3: CASRTMGDAEAFF.

The gene calls are TRBV7-9 and TRBJ1-4. Per germline, CDR1 SEHNR and CDR2 FQNEAQ (reference sequence). The length of the CDR3 is 15 residues. The CDR3 loop is CASSEGREEEEKLFF.

The chain links TRBV5-1 to TRBJ2-7. Germline values: CDR1 SGHRS, CDR2 YFSETQ. The CDR3 runs 16 residues. The chain's CDR3 is CASSLGMAGDPYEQYF.

This rearrangement joins TRBV10-3 to TRBJ2-1. The CDR3 loop spans 16 amino acids. CDR1 and CDR2 from the germline V gene are ENHRY and SYGVKD. The CDR3 region is CAISESEQNLNNEQFF.

The chain recombines TRBV5-5 with TRBJ1-1. This CDR3 is built from 14 residues. Germline loops: CDR1 SGHKS, CDR2 YYEKEE (reference sequence). CDR3 amino acids: CASSLGIRATEAFF.

The chain has TRBV7-9 and TRBJ1-2; TCRdb outputs TRBD1, but without DNA this stays unchecked. The CDR3 totals 14 residues. Germline lookup yields CDR1 SEHNR and CDR2 FQNEAQ (reference sequence). The CDR3 spells CASRTADSLYGYTF.

The chain is built from TRBV29-1 and TRBJ2-7; TCRdb's D call of TRBD1 is untestable without DNA. The V gene's germline CDR1 is SQVTM and CDR2 ANQGSEA. This CDR3 is 12 amino acids long. CDR3 amino acids: CSVGDRGYEQYF.

This rearrangement joins TRBV6-6 to TRBJ2-1. The CDR3 loop spans 11 amino acids. Germline-derived CDR1 and CDR2 are MNHNY and SVGAGI (reference sequence). The CDR3 protein is CASILSNEQFF.

The chain carries TRBV9 and TRBJ1-3. The CDR3 runs 14 residues. The germline V gene encodes CDR1 SGDLS and CDR2 YYNGEE. This chain's CDR3 is CASSGSTSGNTIYF.

This clonotype is labeled medium-sized based on frequency. The CDR3: CSARAGTHTEAFF. The chain carries TRBV20-1 and TRBJ1-1; the D call of TRBD1 rests on TCRdb alone, since no DNA is present to check it. The CDR3 is 13 residues long. Germline CDR1 DFQATT, CDR2 SNEGSKA (reference sequence).